The 30 T cell receptor beta chains below were found in one sample sequenced in a study of blood T cells in healthy people across ages. With a J-beta primer mix and a sample-barcoded 5' primer, a second PCR ran about 7 to 12 cycles. TCRdb recomputed calls from the 5' RACE reads with MiXCR, one row per CDR3 protein. The table shows fewer than 800,000 distinct CDR3 sequences, with roughly 30% occurring only once. What was sequenced was blood. These receptors all stem from an elderly woman in good health.

This clonotype was counted ten times or more. The chain couples TRBV7-3 to TRBJ2-1; maybe TRBD1 (5 bases). CDR1 is SGHTA, CDR2 FQGTGA, per germline. CDR3 length: 14 amino acids. V gave up 5 bases and J gave up 6 bases, with 14 bases separating them. The CDR3 DNA reads TGTGCCAGCAGCCCCCTTAGGGGTGGCAATGAGCAGTTCTTC. It encodes CASSPLRGGNEQFF.

The chain employs TRBV5-1 and TRBJ2-1; 14 bases are shared with TRBD2. The CDR3 runs to 15 residues. The V segment lost 3 bases and the J segment 7 bases; nucleotides outside the gene matches: 3. CDR1 and CDR2 from the germline V gene are SGHRS and YFSETQ. Here the CDR3 reads CASSSGTSGRNEQFF. The CDR3 DNA follows: TGCGCCAGCAGCTCCGGGACTAGCGGGAGAAATGAGCAGTTCTTC.

This clonotype occurred once. A junction boundary mismatches the germline segment, possibly from a read error. The J gene is TRBJ1-1, the V gene TRBV7-2; D is unclear. CDR1 is SGHTA, CDR2 FQGNSA, per germline. The CDR3 consists of 13 residues. The CDR3 sequence is CASSLVQSTEVFF. As DNA, the CDR3 is TGTGCCAGCAGCTTAGTACAAAGCACTGAAGTTTTCTTT.

V gene TRBV16 combines with J gene TRBJ2-7; TRBD2 matches at 12 bases. The CDR3 is 16 amino acids. The V segment lost 4 bases and the J segment 3 bases; nucleotides outside the gene matches: 7. CDR1 and CDR2 (germline): KGHSY, FQNENV. Here the CDR3 DNA reads TGTGCCAGCAGCCCTCGACTAGCGGGAGCTGGCTACGAGCAGTACTTC. Translated: CASSPRLAGAGYEQYF.

This clonotype was counted ten times or more. The genes are TRBV5-1 and TRBJ2-3, with a possible D match to TRBD1 (6 bases). The CDR3 runs to 14 residues. V was clipped by 5 bases and J by 2 bases, with 12 bases between them. In germline, CDR1 is SGHRS, CDR2 YFSETQ. The CDR3: CASSSDRYTDTQYF. CDR3 coding DNA: TGCGCCAGCAGTTCCGACAGGTACACAGATACGCAGTATTTT. Filled out from reference TRBV5-1 and TRBJ2-3, the complete variable domain reads KAGVTQTPRYLIKTRGQQVTLSCSPISGHRSVSWYQQTPGQGLQFLFEYFSETQRNKGNFPGRFSGRQFSNSRSEMNVSTLELGDSALYLCASSSDRYTDTQYFGPGTRLTVL.

V and J are TRBV6-5 and TRBJ2-1; D is undetermined. In germline, CDR1 is MNHEY, CDR2 SVGAGI. V shed 5 bases and J shed 12 bases, with 11 bases lying between them. The CDR3 covers 11 residues. The CDR3 here is CASSPVHGQFF. In nucleotides, the CDR3 is TGTGCCAGCAGTCCAGTCCATGGGCAGTTCTTC.

This clonotype was recorded many times. The chain carries TRBV7-9 and TRBJ2-7; a possible D gene is TRBD2 (5 bases). Trimming pared 3 bases from V and 1 base from J, leaving 13 bases between. The CDR3 spans 15 residues. Germline values: CDR1 SEHNR, CDR2 FQNEAQ (reference sequence). This chain's CDR3 is CASSFGSAESYEQYF. CDR3 in DNA: TGTGCCAGCAGCTTTGGGAGCGCGGAGTCCTACGAGCAGTACTTC.

This sequence joins TRBV30 and TRBJ1-2; D unresolved. The CDR3 consists of 10 residues. Germline V CDR1 and CDR2: GTSNPN, SVGIG (reference sequence). V was cut by 1 base and J by 3 bases, with 0 bases left in between. The CDR3 spells CAWSDYGYTF. For the CDR3, the DNA is TGTGCCTGGAGTGACTATGGCTACACCTTC. Together with reference TRBV30 and TRBJ1-2, the CDR3 gives the full variable domain: SQTIHQWPATLVQPVGSPLSLECTVEGTSNPNLYWYRQAAGRGLQLLFYSVGIGQISSEVPQNLSASRPQDRQFILSSKKLLLSDSGFYLCAWSDYGYTFGSGTRLTVV.

CDR3: CASSLTLLDHEQFF. In DNA, the CDR3 is TGTGCCAGCAGCTTAACTCTACTTGACCATGAGCAGTTCTTC. The rearrangement joins TRBV7-8 to TRBJ2-1; D is ambiguous. V dropped 2 bases and J dropped 8 bases, with 13 bases sitting between them. The CDR3 has 14 amino acids. CDR1 and CDR2 from the germline V gene are SGHVS and FQNEAQ.

As regards this clonotype: Germline is not matched at one junction end, which may reflect a read error. The chain joins TRBV19 to TRBJ2-3; D unresolved. The CDR3 runs 15 residues. The V gene's germline CDR1 is LNHDA and CDR2 SQIVND (reference sequence). For the CDR3, the DNA is TGTGCCGGTAGTATAGGAGACGGATACACAGATACGCAGTATTTT. As protein: CAGSIGDGYTDTQYF.

This clonotype occurred many times. The chain carries TRBV12-3 or TRBV12-4 and TRBJ2-1; D is uncertain. Trimming pared 5 bases from V and 2 bases from J, leaving 7 bases between. The CDR3 length is 13 residues. The CDR3 DNA sequence: TGTGCCAGCAGTCCGCCCCCCTACAATGAGCAGTTCTTC. Amino acids: CASSPPPYNEQFF.

This clonotype was seen many times. The chain uses TRBV5-1 and TRBJ2-1; 7 bases match TRBD2. This CDR3 spans 13 amino acids. V shed 0 bases, J shed 8 bases, and the junction held 2 bases outside the gene matches. Germline CDR1 reads SGHRS; CDR2 reads YFSETQ. The CDR3 sequence is CASSLGAGDEQFF. The CDR3 region has the DNA TGCGCCAGCAGCTTGGGGGCGGGGGATGAGCAGTTCTTC.

A few counts support this clonotype. The rearrangement links TRBV6-6 to TRBJ2-7; 7 nucleotides line up with TRBD2. The J call is doubtful: the DNA matches TRBJ2-5 better. Germline loops: CDR1 MNHNY, CDR2 SVGAGI (reference sequence). This CDR3 has 17 amino acids. CDR3 sequence reads: CASSYSLGGRALETQYF. In DNA form, the CDR3 reads TGTGCCAGCAGTTACTCGCTGGGGGGGAGGGCCCTGGAGACCCAGTACTTC.

Concerning this clonotype itself: Compared with germline, one end of the junction differs, possibly owing to a read error. J is TRBJ1-2 and V is TRBV5-1, with a weak D call TRBD1 (5 bases). Germline V gene sequence: CDR1 SGHRS, CDR2 YFSETQ. The CDR3 runs 15 residues. The CDR3 region is CASSSSGGSNYGCTF. DNA for the CDR3: TGCGCCAGCAGCTCCTCGGGGGGTTCTAACTATGGCTGCACCTTC.

This sequence joins TRBV20-1 and TRBJ1-1; D may be TRBD1 (6 bases). V lost 5 bases and J 6 bases, leaving 10 bases between the germline ends. The CDR3 contains 11 residues. Germline-derived CDR1 and CDR2 are DFQATT and SNEGSKA (reference sequence). The CDR3 sequence: CSAHRVSEAFF. For the CDR3, the DNA is TGCAGTGCTCACAGGGTATCTGAAGCTTTCTTT.

This clonotype has only a few counts. The chain links TRBV30 to TRBJ1-1, with D possibly TRBD1 on 6 matching bases. Per germline, CDR1 GTSNPN and CDR2 SVGIG (reference sequence). Trimming pared 5 bases from V and 7 bases from J, leaving 14 bases between. There are 12 residues in the CDR3. CDR3 loop: CAWEQGWGEAFF. The CDR3 nucleotides read TGTGCCTGGGAACAGGGCTGGGGTGAAGCTTTCTTT.

This clonotype was seen a few times. The gene calls are TRBV29-1 and TRBJ2-5; 7 bases map to TRBD1. This CDR3 is built from 15 residues. CDR1 SQVTM and CDR2 ANQGSEA come from the germline V gene. V lost 0 bases to trimming and J lost 4 bases; unmatched junction nucleotides: 8. The CDR3 loop is CSVEEDTRTGETQYF. The CDR3 DNA follows: TGCAGCGTTGAAGAGGACACCCGGACAGGAGAGACCCAGTACTTC.

As concerns this clonotype: The junction differs from germline at one of its ends, possibly a read error. For the CDR3, the DNA is TGCGCCAGCAGCGTGACAGGGGACTTATTAAACACCGGGGAGCGGTTTTTT. As protein: CASSVTGDLLNTGERFF. This sequence joins TRBV5-1 and TRBJ2-2; TRBD1 agrees at 8 bases. This CDR3 contains 17 residues. Germline-derived CDR1 and CDR2 are SGHRS and YFSETQ.

This clonotype occurred many times. As DNA, the CDR3 is TGCGCCAGCAGCCTCGACGACGGTGGCTACACCTTC. It codes for CASSLDDGGYTF. This rearrangement joins TRBV5-1 to TRBJ1-2, with no clear D. The CDR3 contains 12 residues. Germline V gene data show CDR1 as SGHRS and CDR2 as YFSETQ. V was shortened by 4 bases and J by 7 bases, with 11 bases between the two germline ends.

This clonotype was recorded at least ten times. The chain is built from TRBV7-8 and TRBJ1-2, with 7 bases lining up with TRBD1. V gave up 5 bases and J gave up 4 bases; unmatched junction bases: 10. The CDR3 covers 15 residues. Germline CDR1 reads SGHVS; CDR2 reads FQNEAQ. The CDR3 is CASSHGRQGSYGYTF. DNA of the CDR3: TGTGCCAGCAGCCATGGGCGACAGGGATCCTATGGCTACACCTTC. Supplemented by reference TRBV7-8 and TRBJ1-2, the full variable domain reads GAGVSQSPRYKVAKRGQDVALRCDPISGHVSLFWYQQALGQGPEFLTYFQNEAQLDKSGLPSDRFFAERPEGSVSTLKIQRTQQEDSAVYLCASSHGRQGSYGYTFGSGTRLTVV.

This clonotype was detected a few times. The chain is built from TRBV7-8 and TRBJ1-2; possibly TRBD1 for D (5 bases). This CDR3 is 16 amino acids long. Germline V gene lookup returns CDR1 SGHVS and CDR2 FQNEAQ. The ends were cut back, 1 base at V and 3 bases at J, with 15 bases in the middle. The CDR3 loop reads CASSLGLGRGDYGYTF. CDR3 sequence (DNA): TGTGCCAGCAGCTTAGGTTTAGGGAGGGGTGACTATGGCTACACCTTC.

This clonotype was detected only once. The rearrangement uses TRBV20-1 and TRBJ1-2, with TRBD1 as a possible D gene (6 bases). CDR3 length equals 14 residues. Germline assignment: CDR1 DFQATT and CDR2 SNEGSKA (reference sequence). CDR3 protein: CTAVDSRTGNGYTF. CDR3 in DNA: TGCACCGCCGTGGACAGTCGGACTGGAAACGGCTACACCTTC.

The rearrangement uses TRBV5-6 and TRBJ2-2; TRBD2 aligns across 10 bases. From germline, CDR1 is SGHDT and CDR2 YYEEEE. Germline trimming cut 0 bases from V and 0 bases from J; bases unmatched to any gene: 5. The CDR3 extends over 18 amino acids. CDR3 protein: CASSLAGLAGANTGELFF. DNA for the CDR3: TGTGCCAGCAGCTTGGCCGGGCTAGCGGGAGCGAACACCGGGGAGCTGTTTTTT.

This clonotype was seen repeatedly, ten times or more. V and J are TRBV2 and TRBJ2-3, with D unresolved. V gave up 9 bases and J gave up 5 bases, with 9 bases separating them. Germline-derived CDR1 and CDR2 are SNHLY and FYNNEI. CDR3 length equals 11 residues. The CDR3 is CASGREDTQYF. The CDR3 nucleotides are TGTGCCAGTGGTAGGGAAGATACGCAGTATTTT.

This clonotype was recorded at least ten times. J is TRBJ2-5 and V is TRBV12-3 or TRBV12-4; the match to TRBD2 covers 9 bases. Trimming cost V 1 base and J 4 bases; bases outside gene matches: 7. The CDR3 is 16 residues long. CDR3 sequence: CASSLGLAGYRETQYF. The CDR3 DNA sequence: TGTGCCAGCAGTTTAGGCCTAGCGGGGTATCGAGAGACCCAGTACTTC.

In its sample, this clonotype was seen many times. CDR3 protein: CSAIIRGSQVDTQYF. CDR3 nucleotides: TGCAGTGCTATCATTAGGGGGTCCCAGGTAGATACGCAGTATTTT. This chain uses TRBV20-1 with TRBJ2-3; D is perhaps TRBD1 (6 bases). Germline assignment: CDR1 DFQATT and CDR2 SNEGSKA (reference sequence). CDR3 length equals 15 residues. V was pared by 4 bases and J by 5 bases, with 19 bases between.

This clonotype has a count of ten or more. This chain uses TRBV6-1 with TRBJ2-7; D may match TRBD1 or TRBD2 (5 bases each). Germline lookup yields CDR1 MNHNS and CDR2 SASEGT. V dropped 5 bases and J dropped 2 bases, with 13 bases sitting between them. This CDR3 has 14 residues. The CDR3 sequence: CASSPRGDAYEQYF. The DNA for the CDR3 is TGTGCCAGCAGTCCTCGAGGGGACGCCTACGAGCAGTACTTC.

The V call is TRBV9, the J call TRBJ2-2; D remains ambiguous. V lost 0 bases, J lost 1 base, and 7 bases lay in between. The CDR3 runs to 15 residues. Germline assignment: CDR1 SGDLS and CDR2 YYNGEE. This CDR3 is CASSVAAGNTGELFF. CDR3 coding DNA: TGTGCCAGCAGCGTAGCTGCAGGGAACACCGGGGAGCTGTTTTTT.

The table lists this clonotype with many counts. The V and J genes are TRBV28 and TRBJ2-5, with D perhaps matching TRBD1 (5 bases). There are 18 residues in the CDR3. V was pared by 6 bases and J by 5 bases, with 28 bases between. CDR1 and CDR2 from the germline V gene are MDHEN and SYDVKM. The CDR3 loop is CASRGTLYGQARAETQYF. The CDR3 DNA sequence: TGTGCCAGCAGAGGAACCTTATACGGACAAGCCAGGGCGGAGACCCAGTACTTC.

This clonotype has a handful of counts. This chain joins TRBV2 and TRBJ2-1; D uncertain. Between the trimmed V and J ends, which lost 4 bases and 6 bases, there was a span of 16 bases. The CDR3 has 15 amino acids. Germline CDR1 SNHLY, CDR2 FYNNEI. The CDR3 protein is CASSVGLGFTNEQFF. The CDR3 nucleotides are TGTGCCAGCAGTGTAGGCTTGGGGTTCACCAATGAGCAGTTCTTC. Full variable domain (rest looked up from reference TRBV2 and TRBJ2-1): EPEVTQTPSHQVTQMGQEVILRCVPISNHLYFYWYRQILGQKVEFLVSFYNNEISEKSEIFDDQFSVERPDGSNFTLKIRSTKLEDSAMYFCASSVGLGFTNEQFFGPGTRLTVL.